This TCR beta chain was sequenced during a study of CD8 T cells in ankylosing spondylitis. Broader study findings: A CD8+ phenotype characterized the disease-linked clones, which were relatively rare in peripheral blood. Enrichment of disease-linked clones was reportedly significant in matched ankylosing spondylitis synovial fluid.

With molecular barcodes, quantitative 5'-RACE was used to make the TCR beta libraries. TCRdb reanalysed the 5' RACE reads using MiXCR and keeps one entry per CDR3 protein. The sample carries just over 150,000 distinct CDR3 sequences, 15% to 20% recorded once. This clonotype was counted ten times or more. Its antigen is still unknown. With 0 bases removed from V and 8 bases from J, the gap between germline ends came to 11 bases. Germline values: CDR1 DFQATT, CDR2 SNEGSKA (reference sequence). This CDR3 is built from 13 residues. This chain links TRBV20-1 with TRBJ2-1; D is uncertain. The receptor comes from a male donor with ankylosing spondylitis or in good health (not recorded which). Sequencing used blood, either unsorted or a sorted T cell fraction (not recorded which). The CDR3 region is CSARDWGGDEQFF. The CDR3 DNA is TGCAGTGCTAGAGATTGGGGTGGGGATGAGCAGTTCTTC.